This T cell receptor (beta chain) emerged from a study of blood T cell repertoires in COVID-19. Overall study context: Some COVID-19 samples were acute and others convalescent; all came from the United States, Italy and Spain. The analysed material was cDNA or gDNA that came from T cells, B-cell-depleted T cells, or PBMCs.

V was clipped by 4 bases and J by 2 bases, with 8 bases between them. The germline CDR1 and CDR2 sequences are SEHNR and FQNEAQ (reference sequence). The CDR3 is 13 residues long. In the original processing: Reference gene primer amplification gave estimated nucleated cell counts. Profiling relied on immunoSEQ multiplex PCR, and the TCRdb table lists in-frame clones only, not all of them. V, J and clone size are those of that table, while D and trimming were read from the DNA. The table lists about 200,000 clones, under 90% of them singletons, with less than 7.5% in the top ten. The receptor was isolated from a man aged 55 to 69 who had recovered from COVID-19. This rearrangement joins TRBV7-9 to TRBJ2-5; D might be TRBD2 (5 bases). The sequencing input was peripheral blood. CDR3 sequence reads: CASSSDWQETQYF. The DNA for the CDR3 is TGTGCCAGCAGCTCGGACTGGCAAGAGACCCAGTACTTC.